These 19 T cell receptor beta chains came from one sample sequenced in a study of T cell repertoires in cytomegalovirus infection. TCRdb reanalysed the reads using MiXCR and keeps one entry per CDR3 protein. The sample includes around 280,000 distinct CDR3 sequences, approximately 13% of them seen just once. The sequenced sample was PBMCs. These TCRs come from a human donor in good health (CMV status not recorded). Some clones in this sample may be carry-over from other donors' samples.

This clonotype has at least ten counts. The genes are TRBV28 and TRBJ2-1; D unresolved. The CDR3 covers 14 residues. CDR1 MDHEN and CDR2 SYDVKM come from the germline V gene. V was trimmed by 7 bases and J by 0 bases, leaving 10 bases between them. CDR3 protein: CASIGIPSYNEQFF. DNA for the CDR3: TGTGCCAGCATAGGTATTCCCTCCTACAATGAGCAGTTCTTC.

This chain connects TRBV15 to TRBJ2-3, with D hard to call. Trimming cost V 1 base and J 5 bases, with 7 bases left between them. The CDR3 sequence is 13 residues long. Germline lookup yields CDR1 LNHNV and CDR2 YYDKDF (reference sequence). CDR3 in amino acids: CATSRAPRDTQYF. CDR3 coding DNA: TGTGCCACCAGCAGAGCTCCGAGAGATACGCAGTATTTT.

The rearrangement uses TRBV12-3 or TRBV12-4 and TRBJ1-5; TRBD1 agrees at 9 bases. V shed 5 bases and J 2 bases; nucleotides not matched to a gene: 7. This CDR3 spans 16 amino acids. CDR3 DNA: TGTGCCAGCAGTGGACAGGGGTTTTCCGGCAATCAGCCCCAGCATTTT. Its translation is CASSGQGFSGNQPQHF.

This clonotype has only a few counts. The chain employs TRBV27 and TRBJ2-4, with 10 positions matching TRBD1. The CDR3 has 15 residues. V shed 2 bases and J 4 bases; nucleotides not matched to a gene: 2. Looked up from germline, CDR1 is MNHEY and CDR2 is SMNVEV (reference sequence). CDR3: CASSLMGQGKNIQYF. The CDR3 DNA follows: TGTGCCAGCAGTTTAATGGGACAGGGGAAAAACATTCAGTACTTC.

This chain joins TRBV20-1 and TRBJ2-5; weak D call: TRBD1 (6 bases). Germline-derived CDR1 and CDR2 are DFQATT and SNEGSKA (reference sequence). V lost 5 bases and J lost 1, with 11 bases in between. This CDR3 comprises 13 residues. CDR3 protein: CSASGHLQETQYF. CDR3 nucleotide sequence: TGCAGTGCTTCGGGACACCTCCAAGAGACCCAGTACTTC.

A few counts support this clonotype. The rearrangement joins TRBV12-3 or TRBV12-4 to TRBJ1-1, with TRBD1 matching 7 bases. Trimming removed 7 bases from V and 0 bases from J; junction bases left unmatched: 20. The CDR3 is 19 amino acids. The CDR3 loop is CASTHPRQGISPMNTEAFF. DNA of the CDR3: TGTGCCAGCACCCACCCGAGACAGGGAATTTCCCCAATGAACACTGAAGCTTTCTTT.

This clonotype was seen repeatedly, ten times or more. This chain joins TRBV5-5 and TRBJ1-2; TRBD1 matches 7 bases. The germline V gene encodes CDR1 SGHKS and CDR2 YYEKEE (reference sequence). J lost 5 bases, V lost 4 bases, and 11 bases had no gene match. This CDR3 has 15 residues. This chain's CDR3 is CASSPGQSGVYGYTF. The CDR3 DNA follows: TGTGCCAGCAGCCCGGGACAGAGCGGCGTTTATGGCTACACCTTC.

This clonotype was recorded many times. The CDR3 DNA follows: TGTGCCAGCAGCTTACCGGGACAGCCTTCACGAGCTTTCTTT. Translation gives CASSLPGQPSRAFF. The chain links TRBV7-2 to TRBJ1-1; 7 nucleotides match TRBD1. The CDR3 totals 14 residues. V was clipped by 2 bases and J by 10 bases; unmatched bases: 10. CDR1 and CDR2 from the germline V gene are SGHTA and FQGNSA.

This clonotype was detected ten times or more. V and J are TRBV11-3 and TRBJ2-1, with 9 bases matching TRBD1. CDR3 length: 16 residues. V lost 2 bases to trimming and J lost 10 bases; unmatched junction nucleotides: 12. CDR1 and CDR2 (germline): SGHNT, YENEEA. The CDR3 spells CASSLRTGEGGYEQFF. The CDR3 DNA is TGTGCCAGCAGCTTACGGACAGGGGAGGGGGGCTACGAGCAGTTCTTC.

The rearrangement uses TRBV19 and TRBJ2-3, with D uncertain. The CDR3 loop spans 15 amino acids. The V end was cut by 5 bases, the J end by 0 bases, with 12 bases between. Germline values: CDR1 LNHDA, CDR2 SQIVND (reference sequence). The DNA for the CDR3 is TGTGCCAGTAGTTCGGACGTTTCTAGCACAGATACGCAGTATTTT. Amino acids: CASSSDVSSTDTQYF. The variable domain in full, completed from reference TRBV19 and TRBJ2-3, reads DGGITQSPKYLFRKEGQNVTLSCEQNLNHDAMYWYRQDPGQGLRLIYYSQIVNDFQKGDIAEGYSVSREKKESFPLTVTSAQKNPTAFYLCASSSDVSSTDTQYFGPGTRLTVL.

This clonotype was detected many times. This chain connects TRBV7-6 to TRBJ2-3; no clear D gene. The CDR3 is 14 amino acids. V shed 7 bases and J shed 1 base, with 12 bases lying between them. CDR1 and CDR2 (germline): SGHVS, FNYEAQ. The CDR3 reads CASTPGGGTDTQYF. The CDR3 bases are TGTGCCAGCACCCCTGGTGGGGGCACAGATACGCAGTATTTT.

There are many counts of this clonotype. The chain employs TRBV7-8 and TRBJ2-1; D possibly uses TRBD1 or TRBD2 (5 bases each). The germline V gene has CDR1 SGHVS and CDR2 FQNEAQ. Trimming removed 3 bases at V and 9 bases at J, with 15 bases between. The CDR3 runs 14 residues. CDR3 region: CASSLGTREGEQFF. The CDR3 DNA follows: TGTGCCAGCAGCTTGGGGACGCGAGAGGGTGAGCAGTTCTTC.

This clonotype came up a few times. The chain combines TRBV20-1 with TRBJ2-1; maybe TRBD2 (5 bases). This CDR3 has 15 amino acids. Trimming shortened V by 2 bases and J by 4 bases, and 15 bases separated the two germline ends. Germline assignment: CDR1 DFQATT and CDR2 SNEGSKA (reference sequence). CDR3 loop: CSARILVGPYNEQFF. DNA for the CDR3: TGCAGTGCTAGAATACTAGTAGGTCCTTACAATGAGCAGTTCTTC.

This sequence joins TRBV6-2 or TRBV6-3 and TRBJ2-3, with 7 bases matching TRBD1. The CDR3 consists of 16 residues. V was clipped by 2 bases and J by 2 bases; unmatched bases: 7. CDR1 is MNHEY, CDR2 SVGEGT, per germline. The CDR3 here is CASSYLRQGSTDTQYF. For the CDR3, the DNA is TGTGCCAGCAGTTACCTTCGACAGGGATCCACAGATACGCAGTATTTT.

The chain links TRBV7-9 to TRBJ2-1, with 7 positions matching TRBD1. Germline V gene sequence: CDR1 SEHNR, CDR2 FQNEAQ (reference sequence). This CDR3 contains 15 residues. Germline trimming cut 5 bases from V and 0 bases from J; bases unmatched to any gene: 4. The CDR3 nucleotides read TGTGCCAGCAGCCGAGGGACAGTCTCCTACAATGAGCAGTTCTTC. Its protein is CASSRGTVSYNEQFF.

The chain couples TRBV29-1 to TRBJ1-2; no definite D call. Trimming took 3 bases from V and 8 from J, leaving 10 bases between them. The germline V gene encodes CDR1 SQVTM and CDR2 ANQGSEA. This CDR3 is 11 amino acids long. CDR3 nucleotides: TGCAGCGTTGAGTGGCATAAAGGCTACACCTTC. This encodes CSVEWHKGYTF.

The chain joins TRBV20-1 to TRBJ2-7, with 9 bases matching TRBD2. The length of the CDR3 is 14 residues. Germline V CDR1 and CDR2: DFQATT, SNEGSKA (reference sequence). J gave up 3 bases and V 3 bases, and 6 bases lay outside the gene matches. The CDR3 DNA reads as TGCAGTGCTAGTGCTTTTAGCGGGAGCTACGAGCAGTACTTC. Amino acids: CSASAFSGSYEQYF.

This rearrangement joins TRBV12-3 or TRBV12-4 to TRBJ1-5; D is perhaps TRBD1 (6 bases). Trimming took off 1 base at V and 2 bases at J, with 15 bases between the two ends. The CDR3 runs to 17 residues. The DNA of the CDR3 is TGTGCCAGCAGTTTAGGCTGGGGCAGGGGAGGCAATCAGCCCCAGCATTTT. It specifies CASSLGWGRGGNQPQHF.

This clonotype was seen a handful of times. The chain carries TRBV5-1 and TRBJ2-2, with D possibly TRBD2 on 6 matching bases. Trimming removed 5 bases at V and 2 bases at J, with 10 bases between. Germline CDR1 is SGHRS and CDR2 is YFSETQ. The CDR3 extends over 14 amino acids. DNA for the CDR3: TGCGCCAGCAGGCGCACTAGCAACACCGGGGAGCTGTTTTTT. Translating it yields CASRRTSNTGELFF.